The table lists the clone carrying this T cell receptor (beta chain) with many counts. Its antigen is as yet unknown. The CDR3 runs 14 residues. Germline V gene data show CDR1 as MDHEN and CDR2 as SYDVKM. With 6 bases removed from V and 2 bases from J, the gap between germline ends came to 13 bases. The sample originates from a study of T cells in Graves' hyperthyroidism and ophthalmopathy. Whole-study context: Pretreatment peripheral blood was obtained at initial diagnosis.

The study enrolled patients aged 18 to 65 with newly diagnosed hyperthyroidism of under 2 months' duration. Diagnoses were made from clinical symptoms, serum measures (thyroxine and TRAb), thyroid ultrasound and orbital computed tomography. Amplified regions were TCR beta CDR3 sequences from RNA transcripts. Primed by the HTBI set, a first-round RT-PCR was run on the TCR CDR3. TCRdb used MiXCR to reprocess the multiplex PCR reads, holding one entry per CDR3 protein. The data contain fewer than 400,000 distinct CDR3 sequences, around a sixth of them singletons. Whole-study results and caveats: Expanded thyroid clonotypes (above 0.001) were mostly also found in blood.

The source of this sequence is a woman aged 18-30 years with Graves' hyperthyroidism that later progressed to Graves' ophthalmopathy. The specimen was blood. The rearrangement joins TRBV28 to TRBJ2-5; D unresolved. CDR3 sequence (DNA): TGTGCCAGCAGGGCCAGGTCAGCTCAAGAGACCCAGTACTTC. Its protein product is CASRARSAQETQYF.